This T cell receptor (beta chain) was documented in a study of blood T cell repertoires in COVID-19. Across the study: There were acute and convalescent COVID-19 samples, and they came from the United States, Italy and Spain.

Assay: immunoSEQ multiplex PCR; the TCRdb copy retains only in-frame clones and omits some. Of 120,000 or so clones listed, approximately 82% are singletons. Sequencing was done on a sample of peripheral blood. This clonotype was sampled from a woman at least 80 years old with acute or convalescent COVID-19.

The CDR3 reads CASSQGTRTGELFF. The DNA of the CDR3 is TGTGCCAGCAGCCAAGGAACGAGGACCGGGGAGCTGTTTTTT. The rearrangement joins TRBV4-2 to TRBJ2-2; the D is unclear. The CDR3 sequence is 14 residues long. Germline-derived CDR1 and CDR2 are LGHNA and YNFKEQ. V lost 1 base, J lost 5 bases, and 8 bases lay in between.